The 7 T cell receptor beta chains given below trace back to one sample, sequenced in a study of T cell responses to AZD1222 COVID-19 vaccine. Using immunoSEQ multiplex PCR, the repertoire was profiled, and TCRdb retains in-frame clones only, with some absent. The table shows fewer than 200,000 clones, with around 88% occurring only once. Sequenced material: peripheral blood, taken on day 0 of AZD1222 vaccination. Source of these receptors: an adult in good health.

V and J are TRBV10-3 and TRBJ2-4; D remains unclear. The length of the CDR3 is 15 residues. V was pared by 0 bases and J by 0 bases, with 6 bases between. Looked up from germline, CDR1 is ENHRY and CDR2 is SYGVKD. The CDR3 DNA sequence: TGTGCCATCAGTGAGTCGTACGAAGCCAAAAACATTCAGTACTTC. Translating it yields CAISESYEAKNIQYF.

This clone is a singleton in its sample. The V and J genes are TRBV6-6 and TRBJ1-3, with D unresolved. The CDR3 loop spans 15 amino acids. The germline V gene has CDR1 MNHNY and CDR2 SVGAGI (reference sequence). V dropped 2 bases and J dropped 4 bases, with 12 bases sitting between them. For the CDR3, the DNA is TGTGCCAGCAGTTACCCCGGGCCCGGAGGAAACACCATATATTTT. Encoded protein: CASSYPGPGGNTIYF.

CDR3 sequence (DNA): TGTGCCAGCAGCTTGGAACGCGGGGGCGATGGCGGGGAGCTGTTTTTT. Protein product: CASSLERGGDGGELFF. The chain links TRBV5-5 to TRBJ2-2; D may be TRBD2 (7 bases). Trimming pared 0 bases from V and 7 bases from J, leaving 16 bases between. The CDR3 loop spans 16 amino acids. The germline CDR1 and CDR2 sequences are SGHKS and YYEKEE (reference sequence).

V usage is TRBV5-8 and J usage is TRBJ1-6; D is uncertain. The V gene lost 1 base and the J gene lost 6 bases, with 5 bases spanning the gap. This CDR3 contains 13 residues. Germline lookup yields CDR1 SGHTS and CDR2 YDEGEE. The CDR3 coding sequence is TGTGCCAGCAGCTTGAGCCTTAATTCACCCCTCCACTTT. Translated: CASSLSLNSPLHF.

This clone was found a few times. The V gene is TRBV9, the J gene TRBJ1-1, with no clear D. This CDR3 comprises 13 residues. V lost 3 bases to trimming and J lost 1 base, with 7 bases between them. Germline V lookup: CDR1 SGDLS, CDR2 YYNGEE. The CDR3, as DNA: TGTGCCAGCAGCGCCGACCCGAACACTGAAGCTTTCTTT. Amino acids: CASSADPNTEAFF.

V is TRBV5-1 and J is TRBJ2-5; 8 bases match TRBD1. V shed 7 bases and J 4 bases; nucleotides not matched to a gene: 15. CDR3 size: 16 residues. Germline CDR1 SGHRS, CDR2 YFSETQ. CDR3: CASRPSGQGDGETQYF. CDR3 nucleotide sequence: TGCGCCAGCCGCCCCTCCGGACAGGGTGATGGAGAGACCCAGTACTTC.

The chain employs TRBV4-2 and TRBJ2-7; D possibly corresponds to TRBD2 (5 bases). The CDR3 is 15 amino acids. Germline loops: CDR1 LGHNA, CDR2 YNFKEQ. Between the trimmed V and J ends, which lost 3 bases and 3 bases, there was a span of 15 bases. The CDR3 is CASSQQAGMNYEQYF. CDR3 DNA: TGTGCCAGCAGCCAGCAAGCCGGGATGAACTACGAGCAGTACTTC.